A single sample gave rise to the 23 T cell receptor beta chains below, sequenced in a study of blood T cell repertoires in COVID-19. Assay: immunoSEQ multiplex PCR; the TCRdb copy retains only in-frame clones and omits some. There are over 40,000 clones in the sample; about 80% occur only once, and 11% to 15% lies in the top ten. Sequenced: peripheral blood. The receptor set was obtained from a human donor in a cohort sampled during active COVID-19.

The CDR3 reads CAISDPPTGAGNTIYF. CDR3 DNA: TGTGCCATCAGTGATCCGCCCACAGGGGCTGGAAACACCATATATTTT. V and J are TRBV10-3 and TRBJ1-3; TRBD1 aligns across 7 bases. CDR1 and CDR2 from the germline V gene are ENHRY and SYGVKD. The CDR3 covers 16 residues. Unmatched junction bases numbered 7, after V lost 3 bases and J lost 2 bases.

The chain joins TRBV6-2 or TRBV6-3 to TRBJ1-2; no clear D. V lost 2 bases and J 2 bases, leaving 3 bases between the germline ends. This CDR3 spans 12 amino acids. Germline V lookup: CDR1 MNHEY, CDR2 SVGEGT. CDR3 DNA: TGTGCCAGCAGTTACACAAACTATGGCTACACCTTC. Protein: CASSYTNYGYTF.

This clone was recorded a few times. The CDR3 loop is CASRRQDSNQPQHF. The CDR3 bases are TGTGCCAGCAGGAGACAGGATAGCAATCAGCCCCAGCATTTT. The rearrangement links TRBV6-4 to TRBJ1-5; TRBD1 is a possible D gene (6 bases). This CDR3 contains 14 residues. Germline CDR1 reads MRHNA; CDR2 reads SNTAGT. Between the trimmed V and J ends, which lost 6 bases and 0 bases, there was a span of 9 bases.

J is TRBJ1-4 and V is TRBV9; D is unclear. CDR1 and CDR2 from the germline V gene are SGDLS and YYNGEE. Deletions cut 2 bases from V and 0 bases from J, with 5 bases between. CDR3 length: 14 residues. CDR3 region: CASSVQSTNEKLFF. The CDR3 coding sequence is TGTGCCAGCAGCGTTCAATCAACTAATGAAAAACTGTTTTTT. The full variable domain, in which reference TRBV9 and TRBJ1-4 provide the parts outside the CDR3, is DSGVTQTPKHLITATGQRVTLRCSPRSGDLSVYWYQQSLDQGLQFLIQYYNGEERAKGNILERFSAQQFPDLHSELNLSSLELGDSALYFCASSVQSTNEKLFFGSGTQLSVL.

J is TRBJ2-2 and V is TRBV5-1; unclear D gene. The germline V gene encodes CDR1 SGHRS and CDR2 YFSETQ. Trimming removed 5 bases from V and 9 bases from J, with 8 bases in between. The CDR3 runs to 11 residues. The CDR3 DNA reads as TGCGCCAGCAGGGAAGCGAGGGAGCTGTTTTTT. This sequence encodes CASREARELFF.

CDR3 sequence (DNA): TGTGCCAGCAATATGCAGAATTCACCCCTCCACTTT. Translated, it gives CASNMQNSPLHF. The chain has TRBV12-3 or TRBV12-4 and TRBJ1-6; the D is unclear. The CDR3 spans 12 residues. V lost 7 bases and J lost 7, with 8 bases in between.

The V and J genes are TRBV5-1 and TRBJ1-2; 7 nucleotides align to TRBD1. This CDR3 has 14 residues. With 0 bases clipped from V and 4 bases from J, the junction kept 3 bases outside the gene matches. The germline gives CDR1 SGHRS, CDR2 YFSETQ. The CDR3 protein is CASSLGQGGYGYTF. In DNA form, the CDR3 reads TGCGCCAGCAGCTTGGGACAGGGTGGCTATGGCTACACCTTC.

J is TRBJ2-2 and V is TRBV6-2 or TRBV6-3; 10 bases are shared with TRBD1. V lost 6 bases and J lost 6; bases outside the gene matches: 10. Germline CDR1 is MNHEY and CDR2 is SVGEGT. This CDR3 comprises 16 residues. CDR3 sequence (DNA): TGTGCCAGCAGCCCAGCCGGGACAGGGGAAGCCGGGGAGCTGTTTTTT. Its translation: CASSPAGTGEAGELFF.

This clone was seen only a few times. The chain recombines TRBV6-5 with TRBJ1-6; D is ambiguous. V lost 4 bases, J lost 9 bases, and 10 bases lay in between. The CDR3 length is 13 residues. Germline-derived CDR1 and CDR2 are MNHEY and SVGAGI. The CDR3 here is CASSWAKASPLHF. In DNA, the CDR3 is TGTGCCAGCAGTTGGGCCAAAGCTTCACCCCTCCACTTT.

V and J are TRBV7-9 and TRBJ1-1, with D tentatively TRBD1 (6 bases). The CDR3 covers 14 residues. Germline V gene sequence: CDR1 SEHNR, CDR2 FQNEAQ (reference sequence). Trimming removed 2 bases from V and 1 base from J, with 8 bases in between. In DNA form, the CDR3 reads TGTGCCAGCAGCTTAAGGACAGAGAACACTGAAGCTTTCTTT. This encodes CASSLRTENTEAFF. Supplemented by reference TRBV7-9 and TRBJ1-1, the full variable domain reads DTGVSQNPRHKITKRGQNVTFRCDPISEHNRLYWYRQTLGQGPEFLTYFQNEAQLEKSRLLSDRFSAERPKGSFSTLEIQRTEQGDSAMYLCASSLRTENTEAFFGQGTRLTVV.

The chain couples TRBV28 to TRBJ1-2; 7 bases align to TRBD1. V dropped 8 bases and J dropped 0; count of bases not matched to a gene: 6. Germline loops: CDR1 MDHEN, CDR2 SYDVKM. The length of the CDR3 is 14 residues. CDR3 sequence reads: CASGGQPPNYGYTF. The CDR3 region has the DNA TGTGCCAGCGGGGGACAGCCCCCTAACTATGGCTACACCTTC.

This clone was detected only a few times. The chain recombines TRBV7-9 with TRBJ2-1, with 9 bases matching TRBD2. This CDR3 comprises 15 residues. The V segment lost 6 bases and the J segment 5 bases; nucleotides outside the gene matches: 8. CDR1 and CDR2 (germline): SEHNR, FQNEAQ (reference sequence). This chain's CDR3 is CASSYEAGGHNEQFF. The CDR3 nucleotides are TGTGCCAGCAGTTATGAAGCGGGGGGACACAATGAGCAGTTCTTC.

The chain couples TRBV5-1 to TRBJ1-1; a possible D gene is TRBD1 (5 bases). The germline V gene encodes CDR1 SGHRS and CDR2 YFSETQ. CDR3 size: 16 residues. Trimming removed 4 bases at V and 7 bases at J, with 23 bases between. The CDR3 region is CASSGEGNGLGGEAFF. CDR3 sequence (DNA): TGCGCCAGCAGCGGAGAGGGGAACGGGCTGGGGGGTGAAGCTTTCTTT.

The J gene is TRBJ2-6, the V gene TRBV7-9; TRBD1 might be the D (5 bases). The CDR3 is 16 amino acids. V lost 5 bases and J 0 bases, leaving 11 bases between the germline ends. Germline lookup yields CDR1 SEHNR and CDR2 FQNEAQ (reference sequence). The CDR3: CASSLVGPSGANVLTF. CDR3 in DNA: TGTGCCAGCAGCCTGGTGGGGCCCTCTGGGGCCAACGTCCTGACTTTC.

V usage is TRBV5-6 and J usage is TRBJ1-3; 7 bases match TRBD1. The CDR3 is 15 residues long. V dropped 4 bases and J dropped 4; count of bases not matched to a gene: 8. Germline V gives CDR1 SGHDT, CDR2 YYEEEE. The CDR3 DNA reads TGTGCCAGCAGCCGGGGGTACAGGGGCGGAAACACCATATATTTT. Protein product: CASSRGYRGGNTIYF.

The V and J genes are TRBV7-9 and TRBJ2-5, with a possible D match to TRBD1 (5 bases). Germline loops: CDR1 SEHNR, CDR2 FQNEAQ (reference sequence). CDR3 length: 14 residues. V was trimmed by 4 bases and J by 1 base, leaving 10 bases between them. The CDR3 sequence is CASSSTGFQETQYF. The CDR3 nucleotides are TGTGCCAGCAGCTCAACAGGATTCCAAGAGACCCAGTACTTC.

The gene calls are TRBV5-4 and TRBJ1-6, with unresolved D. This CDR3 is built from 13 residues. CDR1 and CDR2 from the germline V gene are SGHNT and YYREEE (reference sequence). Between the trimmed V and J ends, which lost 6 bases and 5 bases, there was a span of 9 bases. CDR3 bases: TGTGCCAGCAACACGGGGAATAATTCACCCCTCCACTTT. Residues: CASNTGNNSPLHF. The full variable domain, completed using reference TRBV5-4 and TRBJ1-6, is ETGVTQSPTHLIKTRGQQVTLRCSSQSGHNTVSWYQQALGQGPQFIFQYYREEENGRGNFPPRFSGLQFPNYSSELNVNALELDDSALYLCASNTGNNSPLHFGNGTRLTVT.

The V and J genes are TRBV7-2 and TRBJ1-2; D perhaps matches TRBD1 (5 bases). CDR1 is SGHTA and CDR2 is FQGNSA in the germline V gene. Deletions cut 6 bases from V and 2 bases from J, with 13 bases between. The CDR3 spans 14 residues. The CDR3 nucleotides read TGTGCCAGCAGTTTCGGCGGGGGAAACTATGGCTACACCTTC. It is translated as CASSFGGGNYGYTF.

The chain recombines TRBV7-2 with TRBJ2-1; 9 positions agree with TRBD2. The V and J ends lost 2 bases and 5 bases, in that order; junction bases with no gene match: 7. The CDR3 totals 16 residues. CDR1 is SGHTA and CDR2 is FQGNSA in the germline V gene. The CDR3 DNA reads TGTGCCAGCAGCTTATCTGGCGGGGGGGTTAACAATGAGCAGTTCTTC. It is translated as CASSLSGGGVNNEQFF.

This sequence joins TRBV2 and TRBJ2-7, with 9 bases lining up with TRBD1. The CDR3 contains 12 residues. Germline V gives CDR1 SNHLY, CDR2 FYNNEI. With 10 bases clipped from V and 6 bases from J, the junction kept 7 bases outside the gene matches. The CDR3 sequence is CATRDRVLEQYF. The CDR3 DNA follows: TGTGCCACCCGGGACAGGGTACTCGAGCAGTACTTC.

The DNA of the CDR3 is TGTGCCAGCAGCGTAGCTGAGGGATCTCCCTACGAGCAGTACTTC. Protein sequence: CASSVAEGSPYEQYF. V and J are TRBV9 and TRBJ2-7; the D gene is possibly TRBD2 (5 bases). Between the trimmed V and J ends, which lost 0 bases and 2 bases, there was a span of 12 bases. Germline-derived CDR1 and CDR2 are SGDLS and YYNGEE. The CDR3 totals 15 residues.

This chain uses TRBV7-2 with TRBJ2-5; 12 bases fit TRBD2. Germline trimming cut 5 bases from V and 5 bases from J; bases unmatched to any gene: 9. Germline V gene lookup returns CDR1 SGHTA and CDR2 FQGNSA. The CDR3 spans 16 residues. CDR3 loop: CASSPPGLAGGETQYF. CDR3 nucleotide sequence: TGTGCCAGCAGCCCACCGGGACTAGCGGGCGGCGAGACCCAGTACTTC.

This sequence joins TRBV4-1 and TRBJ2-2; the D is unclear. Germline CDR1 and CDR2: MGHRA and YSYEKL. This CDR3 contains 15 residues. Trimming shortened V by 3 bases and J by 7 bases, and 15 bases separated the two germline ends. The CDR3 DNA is TGCGCCAGCAGCCAGGAGCCTAGAACTGTCGGGGAGCTGTTTTTT. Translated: CASSQEPRTVGELFF.